These 5 T cell receptor beta chains were all obtained from the same sample, sequenced in a study of T-cell reconstitution after alpha-beta-depleted transplantation in children. Using unique molecular identifiers, the investigators prepared the TCRbeta library. TCRdb independently ran MiXCR on the PCR reads; one entry per CDR3 protein. The sample records approximately 650,000 distinct CDR3 sequences, about an eighth being singletons. Sequencing used PBMCs, obtained before TCRalphabeta/CD19-depleted stem cell transplant. The receptors originated from a girl under 10 years old with congenital amegakaryocytic thrombocytopenia, due to receive a stem cell transplant.

This clonotype has at least ten counts. The chain is built from TRBV24-1 and TRBJ1-1; no reliable D call. The ends were cut back, 0 bases at V and 1 base at J, with 8 bases in the middle. CDR3 length equals 15 residues. Germline V gene lookup returns CDR1 KGHDR and CDR2 SFDVKD. CDR3 sequence: CATSDLWQTNTEAFF. In nucleotides, the CDR3 is TGTGCCACCAGTGATTTGTGGCAGACGAACACTGAAGCTTTCTTT.

This clonotype appeared many times. This rearrangement joins TRBV12-3 or TRBV12-4 to TRBJ2-1; 7 bases agree with TRBD2. The CDR3 runs to 15 residues. Unmatched junction bases numbered 9, after V lost 7 bases and J lost 3 bases. CDR3 in DNA: TGTGCCAGCACCCGTGTAGGGAGGGGCTACAATGAGCAGTTCTTC. Translated: CASTRVGRGYNEQFF.

V and J are TRBV6-5 and TRBJ2-3; 9 bases agree with TRBD2. CDR1 MNHEY and CDR2 SVGAGI come from the germline V gene. Trimming at V came to 2 bases and at J to 4 bases, leaving 10 bases not matched to a gene. This CDR3 is built from 17 residues. CDR3 bases: TGTGCCAGCAGTTACATGGGGGATACTAGCGGGCCAGATACGCAGTATTTT. This encodes CASSYMGDTSGPDTQYF.

This sequence joins TRBV19 and TRBJ2-7, with a weak D call TRBD2 (6 bases). The V end lost 3 bases, the J end lost 2 bases, and 14 bases lay between the germline ends. This CDR3 region has 15 residues. Germline assignment: CDR1 LNHDA and CDR2 SQIVND (reference sequence). As DNA, the CDR3 is TGTGCCAGTAGTATCGGGGGAGACAGACCCTACGAGCAGTACTTC. This codes for CASSIGGDRPYEQYF.

The table lists this clonotype with many counts. The V call is TRBV5-5, the J call TRBJ2-2; D unclear. Looked up from germline, CDR1 is SGHKS and CDR2 is YYEKEE (reference sequence). Trimming cost V 0 bases and J 0 bases, with 12 bases left between them. The CDR3 has 17 amino acids. The CDR3 loop reads CASSLGFYGPNTGELFF. CDR3 DNA: TGTGCCAGCAGCTTGGGGTTTTACGGTCCGAACACCGGGGAGCTGTTTTTT.